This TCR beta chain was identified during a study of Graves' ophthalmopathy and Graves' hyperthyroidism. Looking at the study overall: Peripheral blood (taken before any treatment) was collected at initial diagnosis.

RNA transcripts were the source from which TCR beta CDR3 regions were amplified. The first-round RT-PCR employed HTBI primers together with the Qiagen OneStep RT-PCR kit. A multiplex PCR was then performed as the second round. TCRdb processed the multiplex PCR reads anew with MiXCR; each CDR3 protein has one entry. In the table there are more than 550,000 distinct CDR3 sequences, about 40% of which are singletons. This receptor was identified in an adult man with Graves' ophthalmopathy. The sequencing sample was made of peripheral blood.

As DNA, the CDR3 is TGTGCCAGCAGCAACGACAGGGCGAACACCGGGGAGCTGTTTTTT. Protein: CASSNDRANTGELFF. This chain connects TRBV7-9 to TRBJ2-2; TRBD1 aligns across 7 bases. V shed 5 bases and J 0 bases; nucleotides not matched to a gene: 3. The germline V gene encodes CDR1 SEHNR and CDR2 FQNEAQ (reference sequence). There are 15 residues in the CDR3.